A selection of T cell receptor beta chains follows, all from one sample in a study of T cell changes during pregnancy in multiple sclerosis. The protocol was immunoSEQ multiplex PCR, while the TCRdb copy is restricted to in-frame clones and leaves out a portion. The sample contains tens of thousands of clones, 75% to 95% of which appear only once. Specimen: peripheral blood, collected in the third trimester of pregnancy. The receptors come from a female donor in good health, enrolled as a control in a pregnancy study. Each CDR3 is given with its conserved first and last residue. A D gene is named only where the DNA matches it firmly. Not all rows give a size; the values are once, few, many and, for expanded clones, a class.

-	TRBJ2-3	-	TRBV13	TGTGCCAGCAGCCCCACCGGGACACCGAGCACAGATACGCAGTATTTT	CASSPTGTPSTDTQYF
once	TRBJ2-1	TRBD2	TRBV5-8	TGTGCCAGCATCCCACTGGCGGGGGGGCGGCTTAATGAGCAGTTCTTC	CASIPLAGGRLNEQFF
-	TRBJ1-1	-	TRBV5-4	TGTGCCAGCAGCCCCGCCCGGGGTGACACTGAAGCTTTCTTT	CASSPARGDTEAFF
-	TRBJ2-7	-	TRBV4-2	TGTGCCAGCAGCCCAGGGGTTCAGAACGAGCAGTACTTC	CASSPGVQNEQYF
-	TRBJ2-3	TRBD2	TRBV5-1	TGCGCCAGCAGCCCTACCGGGAGGACCACCACAGATACGCAGTATTTT	CASSPTGRTTTDTQYF
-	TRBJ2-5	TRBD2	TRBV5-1	TGCGCCAGCAACGGGGGGGAGACCCAGTACTTC	CASNGGETQYF
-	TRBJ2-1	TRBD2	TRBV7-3	TGTGCCAGCAGCTCTGGGACTAGTTTGAATGAGCAGTTCTTC	CASSSGTSLNEQFF
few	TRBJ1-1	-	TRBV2	TGTGCCTCTTCTACAGGGATGAACACTGAAGCTTTCTTT	CASSTGMNTEAFF
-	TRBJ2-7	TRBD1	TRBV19	TGTGCCAGTAGTTTCGGACAGGGGACAGTCTACGAGCAGTACTTC	CASSFGQGTVYEQYF
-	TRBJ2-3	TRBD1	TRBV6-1	TGTGCCAGCAGTGAAGGGACAGGGCATGTGGATACGCAGTATTTT	CASSEGTGHVDTQYF
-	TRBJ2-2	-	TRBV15	TGTGCCACCAGATTACGGGGCACCGGGGAGCTGTTTTTT	CATRLRGTGELFF
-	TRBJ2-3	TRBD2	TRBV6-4	TGTGCCAGCGGACCTACTAGCGGGTCGGCGGATACGCAGTATTTT	CASGPTSGSADTQYF
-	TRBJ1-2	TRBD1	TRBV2	TGTGCCAGCAGGAGTGACGGGACAGCGTATGGCTACACCTTC	CASRSDGTAYGYTF
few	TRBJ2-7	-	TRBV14	TGTGCCAGCAGCCAAGAAGGCGCGGGATACGAGCAGTACTTC	CASSQEGAGYEQYF
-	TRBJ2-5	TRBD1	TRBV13	TGTGCCAGCAGCTTAGGATGGACAGGGGAGACCCAGTACTTC	CASSLGWTGETQYF
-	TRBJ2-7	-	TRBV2	TGTGCCAGCAGTCTCTACGAGCAGTACTTC	CASSLYEQYF
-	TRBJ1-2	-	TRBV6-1	TGTGCCAGCAGTGCCGTGGGCTACACCTTC	CASSAVGYTF
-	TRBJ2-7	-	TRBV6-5	TGTGCCAGCAGCCCAGCGGATAGCTCCTACGAGCAGTACTTC	CASSPADSSYEQYF